This TCR beta chain originates from a study of T-cell reconstitution after alpha-beta-depleted transplantation in children. Study observations and caveats: From newly produced T cells came most of the T-cell counts and diversity one year after transplant.

About this clonotype: What it recognizes is unknown.

TCRbeta library construction was performed incorporating unique molecular identifiers. TCRdb reprocessed the PCR reads via MiXCR and lists one record per CDR3 protein. The sample holds 250,000 to 300,000 distinct CDR3 sequences, over 7.5% seen once. The CDR3 covers 17 residues. Germline loops: CDR1 MNHEY, CDR2 SMNVEV (reference sequence). V was pared by 4 bases and J by 3 bases, with 12 bases of the junction left unmatched. Sequencing was performed on peripheral blood, taken 360 days after TCRalphabeta/CD19-depleted stem cell transplant. The clonotype comes from a female patient aged 2-10 years who had a stem cell transplant for Fanconi anemia, so the T cells may come from the graft donor. J is TRBJ1-3 and V is TRBV27; 7 bases map to TRBD1. The CDR3 nucleotides are TGTGCCAGCAGTTCGGGGCCGACGACAGGGATTGGAAACACCATATATTTT. It encodes CASSSGPTTGIGNTIYF.